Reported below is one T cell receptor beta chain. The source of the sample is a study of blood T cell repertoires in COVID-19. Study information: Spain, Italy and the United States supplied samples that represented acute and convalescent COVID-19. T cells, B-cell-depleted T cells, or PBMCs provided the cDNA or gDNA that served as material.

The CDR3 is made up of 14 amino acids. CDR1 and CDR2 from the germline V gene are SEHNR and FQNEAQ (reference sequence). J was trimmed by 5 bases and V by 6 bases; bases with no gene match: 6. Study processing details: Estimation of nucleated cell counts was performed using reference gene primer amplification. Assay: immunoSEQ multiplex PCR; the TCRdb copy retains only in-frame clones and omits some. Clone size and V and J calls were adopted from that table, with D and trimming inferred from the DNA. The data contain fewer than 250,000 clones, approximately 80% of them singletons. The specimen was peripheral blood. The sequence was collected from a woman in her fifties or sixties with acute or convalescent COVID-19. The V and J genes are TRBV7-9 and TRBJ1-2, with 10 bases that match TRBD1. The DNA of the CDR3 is TGTGCCAGCAGAGAAGGACAGGGGGGATATGGCTACACCTTC. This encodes CASREGQGGYGYTF. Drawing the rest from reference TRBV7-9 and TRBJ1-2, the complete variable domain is DTGVSQNPRHKITKRGQNVTFRCDPISEHNRLYWYRQTLGQGPEFLTYFQNEAQLEKSRLLSDRFSAERPKGSFSTLEIQRTEQGDSAMYLCASREGQGGYGYTFGSGTRLTVV.